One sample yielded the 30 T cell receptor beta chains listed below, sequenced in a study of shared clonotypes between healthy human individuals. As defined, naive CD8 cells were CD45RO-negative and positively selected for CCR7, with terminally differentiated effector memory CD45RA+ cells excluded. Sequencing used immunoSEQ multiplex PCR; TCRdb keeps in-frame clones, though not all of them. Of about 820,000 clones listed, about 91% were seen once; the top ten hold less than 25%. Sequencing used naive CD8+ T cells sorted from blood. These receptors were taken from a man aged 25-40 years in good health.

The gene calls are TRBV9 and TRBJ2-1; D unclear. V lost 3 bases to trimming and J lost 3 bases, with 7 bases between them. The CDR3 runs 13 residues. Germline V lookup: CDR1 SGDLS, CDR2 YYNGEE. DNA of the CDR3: TGTGCCAGCAGCGCCACCGACTACAATGAGCAGTTCTTC. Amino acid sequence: CASSATDYNEQFF.

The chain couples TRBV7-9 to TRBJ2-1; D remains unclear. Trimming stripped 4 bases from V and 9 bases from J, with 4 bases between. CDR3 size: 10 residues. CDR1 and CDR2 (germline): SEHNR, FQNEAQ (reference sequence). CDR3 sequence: CASSSLEQFF. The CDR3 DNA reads TGTGCCAGCAGCTCCCTTGAGCAGTTCTTC.

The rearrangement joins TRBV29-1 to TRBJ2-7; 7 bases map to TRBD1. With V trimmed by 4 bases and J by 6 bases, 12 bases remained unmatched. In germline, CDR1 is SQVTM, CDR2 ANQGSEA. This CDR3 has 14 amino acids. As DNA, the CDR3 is TGCAGCGTTGCCTTGACAGGGCCAAGCTCCGAGCAGTACTTC. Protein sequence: CSVALTGPSSEQYF.

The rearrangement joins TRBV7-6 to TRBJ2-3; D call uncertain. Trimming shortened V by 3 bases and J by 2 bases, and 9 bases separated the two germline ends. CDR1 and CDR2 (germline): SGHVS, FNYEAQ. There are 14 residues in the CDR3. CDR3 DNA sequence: TGTGCCAGCAGCTTGAGCGCTTACACAGATACGCAGTATTTT. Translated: CASSLSAYTDTQYF.

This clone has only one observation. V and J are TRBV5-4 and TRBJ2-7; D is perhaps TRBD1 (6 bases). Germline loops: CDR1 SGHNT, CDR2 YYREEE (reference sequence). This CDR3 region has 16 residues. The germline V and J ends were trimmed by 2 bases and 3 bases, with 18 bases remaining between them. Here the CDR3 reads CASSFEGEKTNYEQYF. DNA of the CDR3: TGTGCCAGCAGCTTTGAGGGGGAAAAAACCAACTACGAGCAGTACTTC.

The CDR3 sequence is CASSLVPGSDYEQYF. The CDR3 nucleotides are TGTGCCAGCAGCTTGGTCCCAGGGTCTGACTACGAGCAGTACTTC. The rearrangement links TRBV5-6 to TRBJ2-7; the D gene is possibly TRBD1 (5 bases). This CDR3 has 15 residues. V lost 0 bases to trimming and J lost 3 bases, with 13 bases between them. From germline, CDR1 is SGHDT and CDR2 YYEEEE.

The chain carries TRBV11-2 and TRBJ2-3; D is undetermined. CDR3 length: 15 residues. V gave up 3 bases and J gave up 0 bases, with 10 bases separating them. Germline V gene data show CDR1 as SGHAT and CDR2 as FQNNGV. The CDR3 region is CASSFTKISTDTQYF. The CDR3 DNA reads TGTGCCAGCAGCTTTACAAAGATCAGCACAGATACGCAGTATTTT.

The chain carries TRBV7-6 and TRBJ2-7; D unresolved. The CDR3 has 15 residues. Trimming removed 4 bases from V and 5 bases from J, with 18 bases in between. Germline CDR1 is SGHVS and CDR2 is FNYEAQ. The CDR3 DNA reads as TGTGCCAGCAGCTCCTCGTCCAACCCCCCTAACGAGCAGTACTTC. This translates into CASSSSSNPPNEQYF.

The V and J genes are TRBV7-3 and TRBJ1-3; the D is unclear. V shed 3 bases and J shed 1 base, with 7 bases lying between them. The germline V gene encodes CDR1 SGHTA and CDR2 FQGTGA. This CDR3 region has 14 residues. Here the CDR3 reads CASSLGSSGNTIYF. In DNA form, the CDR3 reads TGTGCCAGCAGCTTGGGCAGTTCTGGAAACACCATATATTTT.

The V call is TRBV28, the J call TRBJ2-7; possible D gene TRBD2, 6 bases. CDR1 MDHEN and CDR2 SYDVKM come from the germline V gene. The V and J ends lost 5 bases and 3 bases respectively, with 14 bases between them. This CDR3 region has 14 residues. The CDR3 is CASSPQGLGYEQYF. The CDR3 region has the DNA TGTGCCAGCAGTCCCCAGGGACTTGGCTACGAGCAGTACTTC. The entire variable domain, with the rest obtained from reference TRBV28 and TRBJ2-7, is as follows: DVKVTQSSRYLVKRTGEKVFLECVQDMDHENMFWYRQDPGLGLRLIYFSYDVKMKEKGDIPEGYSVSREKKERFSLILESASTNQTSMYLCASSPQGLGYEQYFGPGTRLTVT.

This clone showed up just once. The CDR3 spells CASSLDREVGYTF. The CDR3 nucleotides are TGTGCCAGCAGTTTAGACAGGGAAGTCGGCTACACCTTC. The gene calls are TRBV28 and TRBJ1-2; 7 nucleotides agree with TRBD1. Germline V gene lookup returns CDR1 MDHEN and CDR2 SYDVKM. V dropped 2 bases and J dropped 8; count of bases not matched to a gene: 5. This CDR3 comprises 13 residues.

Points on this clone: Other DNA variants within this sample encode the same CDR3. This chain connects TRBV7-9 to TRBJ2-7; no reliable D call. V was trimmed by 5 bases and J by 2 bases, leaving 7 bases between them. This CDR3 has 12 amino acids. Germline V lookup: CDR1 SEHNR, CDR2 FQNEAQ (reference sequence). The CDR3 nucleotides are TGTGCCAGCAGCATAGTCCCCTACGAGCAGTACTTC. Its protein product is CASSIVPYEQYF.

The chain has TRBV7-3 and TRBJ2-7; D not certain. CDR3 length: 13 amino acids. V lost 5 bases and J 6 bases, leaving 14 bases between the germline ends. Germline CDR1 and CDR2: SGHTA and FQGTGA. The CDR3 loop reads CASSPDPSGEQYF. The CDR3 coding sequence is TGTGCCAGCAGCCCCGACCCTAGTGGCGAGCAGTACTTC.

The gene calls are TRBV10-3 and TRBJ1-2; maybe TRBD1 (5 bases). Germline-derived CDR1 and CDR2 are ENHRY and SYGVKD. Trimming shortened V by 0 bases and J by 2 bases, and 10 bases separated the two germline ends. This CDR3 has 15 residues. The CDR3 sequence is CAISESGGRNYGYTF. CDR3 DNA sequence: TGTGCCATCAGTGAGTCTGGGGGGAGAAACTATGGCTACACCTTC.

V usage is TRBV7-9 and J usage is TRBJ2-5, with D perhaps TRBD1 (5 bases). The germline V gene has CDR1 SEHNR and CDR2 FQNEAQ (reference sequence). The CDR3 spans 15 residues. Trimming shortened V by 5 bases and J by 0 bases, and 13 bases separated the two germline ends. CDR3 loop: CASSPQYRNQETQYF. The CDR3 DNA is TGTGCCAGCAGCCCCCAATACAGGAACCAAGAGACCCAGTACTTC.

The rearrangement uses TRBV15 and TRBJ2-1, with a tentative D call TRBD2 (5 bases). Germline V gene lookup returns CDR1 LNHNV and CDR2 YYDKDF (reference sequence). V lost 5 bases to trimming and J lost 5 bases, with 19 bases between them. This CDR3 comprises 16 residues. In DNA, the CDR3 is TGTGCCACCAGCCGAGTAACGGTACTAGAACACAATGAGCAGTTCTTC. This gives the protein CATSRVTVLEHNEQFF.

CDR3 loop: CASSDSFSTEAFF. The DNA for the CDR3 is TGTGCCAGCAGTGACAGCTTTTCCACTGAAGCTTTCTTT. The chain uses TRBV11-3 and TRBJ1-1; tentatively, D is TRBD1 (5 bases). The CDR3 sequence is 13 residues long. The germline gives CDR1 SGHNT, CDR2 YENEEA. The V and J ends lost 6 bases and 4 bases respectively, with 12 bases between them.

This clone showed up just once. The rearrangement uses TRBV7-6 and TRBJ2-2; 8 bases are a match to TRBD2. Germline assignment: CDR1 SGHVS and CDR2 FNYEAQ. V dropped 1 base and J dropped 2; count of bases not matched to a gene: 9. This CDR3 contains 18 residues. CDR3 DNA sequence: TGTGCCAGCAGCTTAGAGCGACTAGCGACCCTAAACACCGGGGAGCTGTTTTTT. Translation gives CASSLERLATLNTGELFF.

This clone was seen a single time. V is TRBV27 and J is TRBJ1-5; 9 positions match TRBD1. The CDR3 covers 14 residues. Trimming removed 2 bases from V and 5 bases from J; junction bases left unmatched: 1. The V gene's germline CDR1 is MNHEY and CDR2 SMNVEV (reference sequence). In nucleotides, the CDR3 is TGTGCCAGCAGTTTAGGACAGGGGTATCAGCCCCAGCATTTT. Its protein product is CASSLGQGYQPQHF.

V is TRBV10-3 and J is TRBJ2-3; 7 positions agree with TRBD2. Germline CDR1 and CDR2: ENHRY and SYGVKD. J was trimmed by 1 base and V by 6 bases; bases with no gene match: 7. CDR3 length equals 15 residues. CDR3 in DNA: TGTGCCATCAGACTCCTAGCGGAAGGCACAGATACGCAGTATTTT. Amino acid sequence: CAIRLLAEGTDTQYF.

The CDR3 loop is CASSISGYEQFF. The CDR3 nucleotides read TGTGCCAGTAGTATTTCAGGTTATGAGCAGTTCTTC. The V and J genes are TRBV19 and TRBJ2-1, with D unresolved. The CDR3 sequence is 12 residues long. The V end was cut by 3 bases, the J end by 8 bases, with 8 bases between. Per the germline V gene, CDR1 is LNHDA and CDR2 is SQIVND (reference sequence). The full variable domain, with the rest looked up from reference TRBV19 and TRBJ2-1, is DGGITQSPKYLFRKEGQNVTLSCEQNLNHDAMYWYRQDPGQGLRLIYYSQIVNDFQKGDIAEGYSVSREKKESFPLTVTSAQKNPTAFYLCASSISGYEQFFGPGTRLTVL.

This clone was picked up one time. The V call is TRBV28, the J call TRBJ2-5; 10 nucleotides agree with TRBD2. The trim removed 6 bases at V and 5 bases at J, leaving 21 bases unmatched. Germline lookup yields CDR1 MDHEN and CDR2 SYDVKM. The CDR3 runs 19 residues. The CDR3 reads CASSPWTSGPLLPQETQYF. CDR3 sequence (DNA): TGTGCCAGCAGCCCCTGGACTAGCGGCCCACTCCTCCCTCAGGAGACCCAGTACTTC.

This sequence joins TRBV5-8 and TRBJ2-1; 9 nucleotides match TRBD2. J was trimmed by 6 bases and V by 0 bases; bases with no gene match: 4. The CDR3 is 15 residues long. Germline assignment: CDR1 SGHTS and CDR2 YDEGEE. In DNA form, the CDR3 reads TGTGCCAGCAGCTTGGGGCTAGCGGGGTTCAATGAGCAGTTCTTC. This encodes CASSLGLAGFNEQFF.

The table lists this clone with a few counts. Written as DNA, the CDR3 is TGCGCTACCACTGGGGCCAACGTCCTGACTTTC. Encoded protein: CATTGANVLTF. This chain joins TRBV10-2 and TRBJ2-6, with D uncertain. Germline V CDR1 and CDR2: WSHSY, SAAADI. The CDR3 length is 11 residues.

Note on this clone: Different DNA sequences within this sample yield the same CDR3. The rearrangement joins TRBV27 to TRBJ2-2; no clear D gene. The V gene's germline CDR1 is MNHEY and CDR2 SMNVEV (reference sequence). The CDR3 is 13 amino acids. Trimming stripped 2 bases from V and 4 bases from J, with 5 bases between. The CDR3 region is CASSLSRTGELFF. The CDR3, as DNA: TGTGCCAGCAGTTTAAGCCGCACCGGGGAGCTGTTTTTT.

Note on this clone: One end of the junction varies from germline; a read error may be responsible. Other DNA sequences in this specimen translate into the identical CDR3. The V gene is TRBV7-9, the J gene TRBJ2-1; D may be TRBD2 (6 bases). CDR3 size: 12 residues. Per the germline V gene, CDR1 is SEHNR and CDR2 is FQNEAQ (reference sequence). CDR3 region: CASSRLDHEQFF. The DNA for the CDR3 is TGCGCCAGCAGCCGACTAGATCATGAGCAGTTCTTC.

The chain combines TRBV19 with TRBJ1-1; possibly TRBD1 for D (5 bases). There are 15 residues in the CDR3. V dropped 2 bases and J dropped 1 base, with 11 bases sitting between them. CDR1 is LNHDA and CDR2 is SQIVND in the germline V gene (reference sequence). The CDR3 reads CASSITGRANTEAFF. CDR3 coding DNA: TGTGCCAGTAGTATAACGGGCAGGGCGAACACTGAAGCTTTCTTT.

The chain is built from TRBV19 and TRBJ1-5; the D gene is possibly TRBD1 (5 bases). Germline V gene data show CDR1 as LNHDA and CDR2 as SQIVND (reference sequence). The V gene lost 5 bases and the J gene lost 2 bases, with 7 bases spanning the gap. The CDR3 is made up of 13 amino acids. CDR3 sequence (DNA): TGTGCCAGTAGTCGAGGGGGCAATCAGCCCCAGCATTTT. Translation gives CASSRGGNQPQHF.

The CDR3 reads CASSVGGIKYNEQFF. As DNA, the CDR3 is TGTGCCAGCAGCGTAGGCGGGATAAAATACAATGAGCAGTTCTTC. The chain joins TRBV9 to TRBJ2-1; maybe TRBD2 (6 bases). The CDR3 is 15 residues long. Trimming removed 0 bases from V and 4 bases from J, with 11 bases in between. CDR1 and CDR2 (germline): SGDLS, YYNGEE. The full variable domain, its missing parts supplied by reference TRBV9 and TRBJ2-1, is DSGVTQTPKHLITATGQRVTLRCSPRSGDLSVYWYQQSLDQGLQFLIQYYNGEERAKGNILERFSAQQFPDLHSELNLSSLELGDSALYFCASSVGGIKYNEQFFGPGTRLTVL.

CDR3 bases: TGTGCCAGCAGCCCTCGCATTAACACCGGGGAGCTGTTTTTT. Amino acid sequence: CASSPRINTGELFF. The rearrangement uses TRBV11-2 and TRBJ2-2; D is unresolved. CDR3 length equals 14 residues. Trimming pared 5 bases from V and 2 bases from J, leaving 9 bases between. Germline-derived CDR1 and CDR2 are SGHAT and FQNNGV.